One sample yielded the 21 T cell receptor beta chains listed below, sequenced in a study of CD8 T cells in ankylosing spondylitis (dated by TCRdb to about 2017). The library was made by 5' RACE. This sample was sequenced with an Illumina HiSeq 2500. TCRdb reworked the public reads: Q25 trimming with fastp, MiXCR clone assembly, productive beta chains retained. Rows are combined by CDR3 protein, so each entry shows the most common genes and DNA. The table for this sample lists 250,000 or so distinct CDR3 sequences; 20% to 30% of them were counted only once. 0.61% of the sample belongs to the ten largest clones. Sequences were obtained from blood, either unsorted or a sorted T cell fraction (not recorded which). All receptors derive from a male donor with ankylosing spondylitis or in good health (not recorded which).

The chain links TRBV6-5 to TRBJ2-3; possibly TRBD2 for D (6 bases). The V end was cut by 2 bases, the J end by 0 bases, with 9 bases between. Germline CDR1 reads MNHEY; CDR2 reads SVGAGI. This CDR3 is 15 amino acids long. CDR3 sequence: CASSYEGRSTDTQYF. The CDR3 bases are TGTGCCAGCAGTTACGAGGGGAGGAGCACAGATACGCAGTATTTT.

Concerning this clonotype itself: Sequence at one end of the junction differs from germline and may be a read error. The V and J genes are TRBV2 and TRBJ2-7, with D possibly being TRBD1 (5 bases). The germline gives CDR1 SNHLY, CDR2 FYNNEI. The CDR3 has 11 residues. CDR3 region: CASGLAYEQYF. In DNA form, the CDR3 reads TGCGCCTCAGGGTTGGCCTACGAGCAGTACTTC.

This clonotype was detected a few times. The rearrangement uses TRBV4-2 and TRBJ2-7; 8 bases map to TRBD2. Germline loops: CDR1 LGHNA, CDR2 YNFKEQ. V dropped 0 bases and J dropped 7; count of bases not matched to a gene: 11. The CDR3 is made up of 16 amino acids. CDR3 nucleotides: TGTGCCAGCAGCCAAGACCGGCCAGCGGGGGCGGGGGAGCAGTACTTC. Protein product: CASSQDRPAGAGEQYF.

This clonotype occurred many times. V is TRBV6-5 and J is TRBJ2-3, with TRBD2 matching over 10 bases. The CDR3 runs to 16 residues. Germline CDR1 is MNHEY and CDR2 is SVGAGI. Germline trimming cut 2 bases from V and 1 base from J; bases unmatched to any gene: 3. The CDR3 region has the DNA TGTGCCAGCAGTTACGCGCTAGCGGGGGGCACAGATACGCAGTATTTT. Encoded protein: CASSYALAGGTDTQYF.

This clonotype came up a few times. The V gene is TRBV20-1, the J gene TRBJ2-1; TRBD1 aligns across 8 bases. Germline values: CDR1 DFQATT, CDR2 SNEGSKA (reference sequence). The CDR3 covers 14 residues. With 0 bases clipped from V and 4 bases from J, the junction kept 2 bases outside the gene matches. The CDR3 is CSARDRGLYNEQFF. The CDR3 DNA is TGCAGTGCTAGAGACAGGGGGCTATACAATGAGCAGTTCTTC.

There are many counts of this clonotype. The chain is built from TRBV20-1 and TRBJ2-7; the D gene is possibly TRBD1 (6 bases). CDR1 DFQATT and CDR2 SNEGSKA come from the germline V gene (reference sequence). The CDR3 is 13 residues long. With 5 bases removed from V and 3 bases from J, the gap between germline ends came to 14 bases. CDR3 sequence (DNA): TGCAGTGCTCCTCAAGGGGGTTACTACGAGCAGTACTTC. Protein product: CSAPQGGYYEQYF.

This clonotype occurred many times. The gene calls are TRBV20-1 and TRBJ2-1; possibly TRBD1 for D (5 bases). The germline V and J ends were trimmed by 4 bases and 2 bases, with 9 bases remaining between them. The CDR3 is made up of 13 amino acids. Per germline, CDR1 DFQATT and CDR2 SNEGSKA (reference sequence). The CDR3 nucleotides are TGCAGTGCTACTGGGGCCACCTACAATGAGCAGTTCTTC. As protein: CSATGATYNEQFF.

The V and J genes are TRBV20-1 and TRBJ2-1, with TRBD2 matching over 10 bases. CDR1 is DFQATT, CDR2 SNEGSKA, per germline (reference sequence). The CDR3 has 16 residues. The trim removed 3 bases at V and 0 bases at J, leaving 5 bases unmatched. The CDR3 sequence is CSARSAGGASYNEQFF. The DNA of the CDR3 is TGCAGTGCTAGGTCAGCGGGGGGGGCCTCCTACAATGAGCAGTTCTTC.

The sample holds many counts of this clonotype. CDR3 loop: CASSPRGGSGNTIYF. In DNA, the CDR3 is TGTGCCAGCAGTCCCCGGGGGGGGTCAGGAAACACCATATATTTT. The chain joins TRBV12-3 or TRBV12-4 to TRBJ1-3, with D possibly TRBD1 on 5 matching bases. CDR3 length: 15 residues. V shed 5 bases and J shed 4 bases, with 15 bases lying between them.

About this clonotype itself: Since the CDR3 does not end with the conserved phenylalanine or tryptophan, this likely comes from a read error. The chain uses TRBV7-8 and TRBJ2-3; maybe TRBD2 (6 bases). The CDR3 extends over 13 amino acids. The V gene lost 5 bases and the J gene lost 4 bases, with 10 bases spanning the gap. From germline, CDR1 is SGHVS and CDR2 FQNEAQ. DNA of the CDR3: TGTGCCAGCAGCCCAGGAGGGGCAGATACGCAGTATTTA. Protein product: CASSPGGADTQYL.

This clonotype was seen ten or more times. The J gene is TRBJ2-2, the V gene TRBV12-3 or TRBV12-4; D could derive from TRBD1 or TRBD2 (5 bases each). V lost 4 bases and J 2 bases, leaving 14 bases between the germline ends. This CDR3 region has 16 residues. The CDR3 nucleotides are TGTGCCAGCAGTTCTGGGACGGGGAGTAACACCGGGGAGCTGTTTTTT. The encoded protein is CASSSGTGSNTGELFF.

There are many counts of this clonotype. The chain combines TRBV25-1 with TRBJ2-4, with 9 bases that match TRBD2. The germline gives CDR1 MGHDK, CDR2 SYGVNS. V lost 2 bases, J lost 6 bases, and 8 bases stayed unmatched. The length of the CDR3 is 16 residues. The CDR3 DNA reads as TGTGCCAGCAGTGAACCGAGCGGGGGGCGGGGAAACATTCAGTACTTC. Encoded protein: CASSEPSGGRGNIQYF.

This clonotype was seen many times. The gene calls are TRBV7-9 and TRBJ2-7, with D uncertain. V gave up 4 bases and J gave up 2 bases, with 6 bases separating them. CDR3 length equals 12 residues. From germline, CDR1 is SEHNR and CDR2 FQNEAQ (reference sequence). This chain's CDR3 is CASSSSPYEQYF. CDR3 sequence (DNA): TGTGCCAGCAGCTCGTCCCCCTACGAGCAGTACTTC. Together with reference TRBV7-9 and TRBJ2-7, the CDR3 gives the full variable domain: DTGVSQNPRHKITKRGQNVTFRCDPISEHNRLYWYRQTLGQGPEFLTYFQNEAQLEKSRLLSDRFSAERPKGSFSTLEIQRTEQGDSAMYLCASSSSPYEQYFGPGTRLTVT.

The chain links TRBV24-1 to TRBJ2-5; 13 nucleotides agree with TRBD2. Germline trimming cut 3 bases from V and 3 bases from J; bases unmatched to any gene: 3. The CDR3 has 16 residues. CDR1 is KGHDR and CDR2 is SFDVKD in the germline V gene. CDR3 region: CATSDPLAGGKETQYF. DNA of the CDR3: TGTGCCACCAGTGATCCACTAGCGGGGGGGAAAGAGACCCAGTACTTC.

This sequence joins TRBV20-1 and TRBJ1-5, with TRBD1 matching 7 bases. Germline trimming cut 0 bases from V and 7 bases from J; bases unmatched to any gene: 18. This CDR3 region has 18 residues. The germline V gene has CDR1 DFQATT and CDR2 SNEGSKA (reference sequence). The CDR3 loop is CSARDARRVEGAWQPQHF. DNA of the CDR3: TGCAGTGCTAGAGACGCCCGCCGAGTGGAGGGGGCATGGCAGCCCCAGCATTTT.

The rearrangement uses TRBV5-5 and TRBJ2-7; D ambiguous. Trimming stripped 2 bases from V and 3 bases from J, with 12 bases between. CDR1 is SGHKS, CDR2 YYEKEE, per germline (reference sequence). The CDR3 has 14 amino acids. The chain's CDR3 is CASSFLDGYYEQYF. The DNA of the CDR3 is TGTGCCAGCAGCTTTCTGGACGGATACTACGAGCAGTACTTC.

This sequence joins TRBV6-1 and TRBJ2-3; the match to TRBD1 covers 8 bases. There are 15 residues in the CDR3. CDR1 is MNHNS and CDR2 is SASEGT in the germline V gene. With V trimmed by 6 bases and J by 5 bases, 10 bases remained unmatched. This CDR3 is CASRRPGQAGDTQYF. DNA for the CDR3: TGTGCCAGCAGACGTCCGGGACAGGCCGGAGATACGCAGTATTTT.

There are a few counts of this clonotype. The chain joins TRBV10-3 to TRBJ2-1; 8 bases match TRBD2. Germline V gene lookup returns CDR1 ENHRY and CDR2 SYGVKD. The CDR3 sequence is 16 residues long. The V gene end was trimmed by 2 bases and the J gene end by 5 bases; junction bases not matched to a gene: 8. DNA for the CDR3: TGTGCCATCAGTGAGAGGGGTAGCGGGGACAACAATGAGCAGTTCTTC. Encoded protein: CAISERGSGDNNEQFF.

This clonotype was seen a few times. J is TRBJ2-5 and V is TRBV27, with 7 bases fitting TRBD2. CDR1 is MNHEY, CDR2 SMNVEV, per germline (reference sequence). Losses at the gene ends were 4 bases for V and 5 bases for J; bases not matched to a gene: 7. This CDR3 region has 14 residues. CDR3 in amino acids: CASSSLQGGETQYF. DNA of the CDR3: TGTGCCAGCAGTTCCCTCCAGGGAGGGGAGACCCAGTACTTC.

This clonotype was detected many times. The chain has TRBV20-1 and TRBJ2-7; 10 bases map to TRBD1. Losses at the gene ends were 0 bases for V and 0 bases for J; bases not matched to a gene: 5. Germline assignment: CDR1 DFQATT and CDR2 SNEGSKA (reference sequence). The CDR3 totals 16 residues. CDR3 DNA sequence: TGCAGTGCTAGAGATCCCGGACAGGGGGTCTCCTACGAGCAGTACTTC. Residues: CSARDPGQGVSYEQYF.

This chain uses TRBV20-1 with TRBJ2-7, with TRBD1 matching 11 bases. Per the germline V gene, CDR1 is DFQATT and CDR2 is SNEGSKA (reference sequence). The CDR3 extends over 14 amino acids. With 6 bases clipped from V and 2 bases from J, the junction kept 6 bases outside the gene matches. Here the CDR3 DNA reads TGCAGTGCCAAGGGACAGGGGGTGACCTACGAGCAGTACTTC. Translation gives CSAKGQGVTYEQYF.